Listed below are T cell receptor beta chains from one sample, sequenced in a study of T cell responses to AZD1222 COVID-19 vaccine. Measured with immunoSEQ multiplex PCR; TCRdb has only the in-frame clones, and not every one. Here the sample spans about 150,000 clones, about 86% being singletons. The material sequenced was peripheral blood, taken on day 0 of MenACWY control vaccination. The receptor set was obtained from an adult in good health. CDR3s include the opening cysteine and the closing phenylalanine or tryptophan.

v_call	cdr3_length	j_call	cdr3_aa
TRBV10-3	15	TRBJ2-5	CAISVGLAEGETQYF
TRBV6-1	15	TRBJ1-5	CASSENLRGNQPQHF
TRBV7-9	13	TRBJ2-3	CASSLKVTDTQYF
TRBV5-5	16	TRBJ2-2	CASRHLAGVNTGELFF
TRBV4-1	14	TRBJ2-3	CASSLALPGDTQYF
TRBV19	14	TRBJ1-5	CASSIRHPNQPQHF
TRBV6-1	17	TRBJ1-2	CASSARGAGSGVYGYTF
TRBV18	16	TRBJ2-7	CASSPLWGGGFEEQYF
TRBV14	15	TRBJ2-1	CASSSGGSSYNEQFF
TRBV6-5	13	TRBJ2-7	CASARTESYEQYF
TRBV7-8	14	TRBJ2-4	CASSSVGAKNIQYF
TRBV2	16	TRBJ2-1	CASKKGQREGYNEQFF
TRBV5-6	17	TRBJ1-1	CASSRNRGGGMNTEAFF
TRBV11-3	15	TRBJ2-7	CASRDRDRGSYEQYF
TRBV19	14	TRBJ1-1	CASSIRPGGTEAFF
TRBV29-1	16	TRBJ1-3	CSVQVGQGISGNTIYF
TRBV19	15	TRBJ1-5	CASSLNHDGGQPQHF
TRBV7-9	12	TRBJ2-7	CASSDQRYEQYF
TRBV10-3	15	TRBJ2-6	CAISEGTPGANVLTF
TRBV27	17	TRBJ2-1	CASSPLLAGAKDNEQFF
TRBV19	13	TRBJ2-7	CASGRGGSYEQYF
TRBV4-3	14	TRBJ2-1	CASSQDYGYNEQFF
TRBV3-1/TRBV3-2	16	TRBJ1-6	CASSQDPDRDNSPLHF
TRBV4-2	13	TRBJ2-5	CASSPLAKETQYF
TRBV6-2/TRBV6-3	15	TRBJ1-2	CASSYPDRADYGYTF
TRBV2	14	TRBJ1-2	CASSELSKAYGYTF
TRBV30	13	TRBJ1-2	CAWTLEVGDGYTF
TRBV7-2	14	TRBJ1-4	CASSLTGSNEKLFF
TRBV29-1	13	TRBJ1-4	CSVERGWGEKLFF
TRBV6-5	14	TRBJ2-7	CASSTGQGVGEQYF
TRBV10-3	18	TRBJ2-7	CAISDLPGLAGVQNEQYF
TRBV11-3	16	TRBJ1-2	CASSLEGRRANYGYTF
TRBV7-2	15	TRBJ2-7	CASSLNPGGSYEQYF
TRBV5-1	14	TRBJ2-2	CASSGQGYTGELFF
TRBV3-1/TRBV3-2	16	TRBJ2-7	CASSQAWQGSSYEQYF
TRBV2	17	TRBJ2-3	CASRDLGTGGTQIREYF
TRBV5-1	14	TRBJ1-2	CASSLDPGGYGYTF
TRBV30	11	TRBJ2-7	CAWSDRDEQYF
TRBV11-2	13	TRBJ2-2	CASSLDRTGELFF
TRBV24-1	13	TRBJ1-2	CATSGEGPRGYTF
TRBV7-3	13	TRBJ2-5	CASSFSGGETQYF
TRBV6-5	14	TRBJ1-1	CASTRQLMNTEAFF
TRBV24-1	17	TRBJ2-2	CATSGRQGAKYTGELFF
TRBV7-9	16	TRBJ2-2	CASVAGGYTNTGELFF
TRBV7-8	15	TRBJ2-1	CASSLTTGSYNEQFF
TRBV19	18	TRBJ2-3	CASSIGPTSGVHTDTQYF
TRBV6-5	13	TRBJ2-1	CASRLTGVNEQFF
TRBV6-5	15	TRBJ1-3	CASSPFANSGNTIYF
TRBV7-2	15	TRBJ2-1	CASSLDGVTYNEQFF
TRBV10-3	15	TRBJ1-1	CATSGRTGGDTEAFF
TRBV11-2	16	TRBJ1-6	CASSFNGQGRNSPLHF
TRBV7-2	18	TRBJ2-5	CASSIGTSGGAEQETQYF
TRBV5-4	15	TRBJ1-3	CASSLRGMGGNTIYF
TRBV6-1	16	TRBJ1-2	CASSEAPPGGGYGYTF
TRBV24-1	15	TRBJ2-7	CATSETGHATYEQYF
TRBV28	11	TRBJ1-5	CASRGLWPQHF
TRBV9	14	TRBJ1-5	CASSREGGYQPQHF